The rows below give T cell receptor beta chains drawn from one sample of a study of blood T cells in healthy people across ages. Each CDR3 protein gets one entry after TCRdb re-called the 5' RACE reads with MiXCR. Of approximately 800,000 distinct CDR3 sequences listed, roughly 50% were seen once; the top ten hold over 20%. The specimen was blood. The source of these receptors is a man younger than 40 in good health. Each CDR3 is given with its conserved first and last residue. D genes are given only for firm matches. Size values are once, few and many counts, or a class for expanded clones, and some rows have none.

clone_size	j_call	d_call	v_call	cdr3_aa	cdr3_nt
-	TRBJ2-6	-	TRBV6-5	CASRSPAGYGANVLTF	TGTGCCAGCAGATCCCCGGCGGGGTACGGGGCCAACGTCCTGACTTTC
-	TRBJ1-2	-	TRBV28	CASSEGRHMGYTF	TGTGCCAGCAGTGAGGGACGGCACATGGGCTACACCTTC
-	TRBJ2-7	-	TRBV28	CASSLGRDATNEQYF	TGTGCCAGCAGTTTGGGGCGGGACGCCACCAACGAGCAGTACTTC
-	TRBJ1-6	-	TRBV13	CASSLEAFGSSPLHF	TGTGCCAGCAGCTTAGAGGCGTTCGGAAGTTCACCCCTCCACTTT
-	TRBJ2-3	-	TRBV12-5	CASATPESASDTQYF	TGTGCTAGTGCGACTCCAGAGTCCGCTTCAGATACGCAGTATTTT
-	TRBJ2-3	-	TRBV3-1	CASRQGTSPDTDTQYF	TGTGCCAGCCGCCAGGGGACGTCGCCCGACACAGATACGCAGTATTTT
once	TRBJ2-7	TRBD2	TRBV20-1	CSAPPPASGYEQYF	TGCAGTGCGCCCCCCCCGGCTAGCGGATACGAGCAGTACTTC
-	TRBJ1-5	-	TRBV7-2	CASSQKGGSNQPQHF	TGTGCCAGCAGCCAAAAGGGGGGCAGCAATCAGCCCCAGCATTTT
-	TRBJ2-1	-	TRBV6-1	CASSERGPFSSYNEQFF	TGTGCCAGCAGTGAAAGGGGACCCTTTAGCTCCTACAATGAGCAGTTCTTC
few	TRBJ2-7	-	TRBV6-2/TRBV6-3	CASSGQIYEQYF	TGTGCCAGCTCGGGACAAATCTACGAGCAGTACTTC
-	TRBJ2-1	-	TRBV21-1	CASSQEGGGTRGEQFF	TGTGCCAGCAGCCAAGAGGGAGGTGGGACTCGGGGTGAGCAGTTCTTC
-	TRBJ2-3	TRBD2	TRBV5-1	CASSFGVAGTPSTDTQYF	TGCGCCAGCAGCTTCGGGGTAGCGGGAACCCCTAGCACAGATACGCAGTATTTT
-	TRBJ1-1	-	TRBV3-1	CASSPRGETEAFF	TGTGCCAGCAGCCCCCGGGGGGAAACTGAAGCTTTCTTT
few	TRBJ2-4	-	TRBV4-2	CASSQERGDAAKNIQYF	TGTGCCAGCAGCCAAGAAAGGGGGGATGCGGCCAAAAACATTCAGTACTTC
-	TRBJ2-1	-	TRBV10-3	CAISESRDDNEQFF	TGTGCCATCAGTGAGTCGAGGGACGACAATGAGCAGTTCTTC
few	TRBJ1-5	-	TRBV12-3/TRBV12-4	CASAATENQPQHF	TGTGCCAGCGCTGCGACTGAGAATCAGCCCCAGCATTTT
-	TRBJ2-3	-	TRBV27	CASSAGPGHRYAYF	TGTGCCAGCAGTGCGGGCCCGGGGCACAGATACGCGTATTTT
many	TRBJ2-3	-	TRBV29-1	CSVEPSGGHLTDTQYF	TGCAGCGTTGAGCCCTCGGGGGGACACCTCACAGATACGCAGTATTTT
-	TRBJ2-5	-	TRBV4-3	CASSQENKGFPDHQETQYF	TGCGCCAGCAGCCAAGAAAATAAGGGATTTCCGGACCACCAAGAGACCCAGTACTTC
many	TRBJ2-1	TRBD2	TRBV20-1	CSARTSGGDTYNEQFF	TGCAGTGCTCGCACTAGCGGGGGCGATACCTACAATGAGCAGTTCTTC
-	TRBJ2-7	-	TRBV9	CASSLSMLAEQYF	TGTGCCAGCAGCCTAAGTATGTTAGCCGAGCAGTACTTC
few	TRBJ1-5	TRBD1	TRBV10-3	CAISRGTGNNQPQHF	TGTGCCATCAGCCGGGGGACAGGGAACAATCAGCCCCAGCATTTT
few	TRBJ2-7	-	TRBV5-6	CASSLDGRPYEQYF	TGTGCCAGCAGCTTGGACGGACGCCCCTACGAGCAGTACTTC
-	TRBJ2-5	TRBD1	TRBV15	CATSREADRFGPKETQYF	TGTGCCACCAGCAGAGAGGCGGACAGGTTTGGCCCCAAAGAGACCCAGTACTTC
few	TRBJ1-6	-	TRBV12-3/TRBV12-4	CASSLRGGNSPLHF	TGTGCCAGCAGTTTAAGGGGAGGGAATTCACCCCTCCACTTT
-	TRBJ1-1	-	TRBV19	CASSIDRRNTEAFF	TGTGCCAGTAGTATAGATCGCAGGAACACTGAAGCTTTCTTT
-	TRBJ1-1	-	TRBV12-3/TRBV12-4	CASGLTGRTPLAGAFF	TGTGCCAGCGGTCTCACTGGCCGGACGCCCTTAGCGGGGGCTTTCTTT
-	TRBJ1-4	-	TRBV7-2	CASSSRHGNEKLFF	TGTGCCAGCAGCTCCAGACATGGGAATGAAAAACTGTTTTTT
-	TRBJ2-3	TRBD1	TRBV27	CAGSTGQGYTDTQYF	TGTGCCGGCTCCACTGGACAGGGGTACACAGATACGCAGTATTTT
-	TRBJ1-2	-	TRBV4-3	CASSQEERLNYGYTF	TGCGCCAGCAGCCAAGAGGAAAGACTGAACTATGGCTACACCTTC